Presented here are 32 T cell receptor beta chains from one specimen sequenced in a study of vaccination and CD4 T cells after COVID-19. Treatment noted: approximately 10-day PBMC culture with coronavirus spike peptide pools or control peptides (ViraFEST assay). These TCRs are of unknown antigen specificity. At the Johns Hopkins FTIC core, DNA taken from cultured CD4+ T cells was sequenced by way of the Oncomine TCR Beta short-read assay. MiXCR was run by TCRdb on the PCR reads, yielding one entry per CDR3 protein. The table includes over 20,000 distinct CDR3 sequences, 38% detected once. The source was CD4+ T cells from blood, cultured in vitro, collected before SARS-CoV-2 vaccination. The receptors stem from a human donor who received a COVID-19 vaccine.

This clonotype was seen a handful of times. The V call is TRBV19, the J call TRBJ1-6; a weak D match, TRBD1 (5 bases). The germline gives CDR1 LNHDA, CDR2 SQIVND (reference sequence). CDR3 length equals 14 residues. V was pared by 5 bases and J by 5 bases, with 10 bases between. The chain's CDR3 is CASSWGRDNSPLHF. In nucleotides, the CDR3 is TGTGCCAGTAGTTGGGGGAGAGATAATTCACCCCTCCACTTT.

The V gene is TRBV20-1, the J gene TRBJ2-3; TRBD1 agrees at 8 bases. The J segment lost 4 bases and the V segment lost 4 bases, leaving 10 bases of the junction unmatched. Germline V lookup: CDR1 DFQATT, CDR2 SNEGSKA (reference sequence). The CDR3 extends over 15 amino acids. The DNA for the CDR3 is TGCAGTGCTAACCCGACAGGGGAGGTTGCAGATACGCAGTATTTT. Residues: CSANPTGEVADTQYF.

The rearrangement uses TRBV20-1 and TRBJ2-1; TRBD2 agrees at 9 bases. Germline V gene data show CDR1 as DFQATT and CDR2 as SNEGSKA (reference sequence). The trim removed 0 bases at V and 8 bases at J, leaving 8 bases unmatched. The CDR3 totals 15 residues. The CDR3 is CSARDPPRGGHEQFF. CDR3 DNA sequence: TGCAGTGCTAGAGATCCCCCGCGGGGGGGCCATGAGCAGTTCTTC.

V usage is TRBV10-1 and J usage is TRBJ1-5; D not certain. Looked up from germline, CDR1 is WNHNN and CDR2 is SYGVQD (reference sequence). Deletions cut 2 bases from V and 5 bases from J, with 16 bases between. The CDR3 length is 16 residues. CDR3 in amino acids: CASSERQANWDQPQHF. CDR3 DNA sequence: TGCGCCAGCAGTGAGAGGCAGGCGAACTGGGATCAGCCCCAGCATTTT.

The chain's CDR3 is CASKGAAGGEQYF. In DNA, the CDR3 is TGTGCCAGTAAAGGAGCGGCAGGAGGCGAGCAGTACTTC. The chain recombines TRBV5-4 with TRBJ2-7, with D possibly TRBD2 on 5 matching bases. The CDR3 extends over 13 amino acids. V lost 8 bases to trimming and J lost 6 bases, with 18 bases between them. CDR1 SGHNT and CDR2 YYREEE come from the germline V gene (reference sequence).

This clonotype came up a few times. The chain employs TRBV20-1 and TRBJ2-7; D not certain. Trimming cost V 3 bases and J 2 bases, with 5 bases left between them. CDR3 length: 11 residues. The germline V gene has CDR1 DFQATT and CDR2 SNEGSKA (reference sequence). The CDR3 bases are TGCAGTGCTAGGGGTGCCTACGAGCAGTACTTC. It specifies CSARGAYEQYF.

This clonotype showed up just a few times. This sequence joins TRBV20-1 and TRBJ2-6; D gene ambiguous. V lost 0 bases and J lost 1, with 13 bases in between. This CDR3 has 17 amino acids. Germline lookup yields CDR1 DFQATT and CDR2 SNEGSKA (reference sequence). The CDR3 reads CSARDIGQPSGANVLTF. The CDR3 DNA reads TGCAGTGCTAGAGATATCGGCCAACCTTCTGGGGCCAACGTCCTGACTTTC.

The V and J genes are TRBV5-5 and TRBJ1-1, with unresolved D. CDR3 length equals 15 residues. V was clipped by 0 bases and J by 0 bases, with 9 bases between them. The germline V gene has CDR1 SGHKS and CDR2 YYEKEE (reference sequence). CDR3 DNA: TGTGCCAGCAGCTTGGAAGGTTTCATGAACACTGAAGCTTTCTTT. Its protein is CASSLEGFMNTEAFF.

V gene TRBV19 combines with J gene TRBJ2-7, with D uncertain. The CDR3 totals 13 residues. Germline values: CDR1 LNHDA, CDR2 SQIVND (reference sequence). Trimming left V 7 bases short and J 2 bases short, with 12 bases between. The CDR3 DNA follows: TGTGCCAGTAAGGACCCTGGGGCCTACGAGCAGTACTTC. Its protein is CASKDPGAYEQYF.

The V and J genes are TRBV5-1 and TRBJ2-5; 10 bases align to TRBD1. V lost 0 bases, J lost 5 bases, and 4 bases stayed unmatched. Germline loops: CDR1 SGHRS, CDR2 YFSETQ. The CDR3 covers 15 residues. CDR3 amino acids: CASSLAGTGVETQYF. The CDR3 DNA reads TGCGCCAGCAGCTTGGCCGGGACAGGGGTTGAGACCCAGTACTTC.

The rearrangement joins TRBV19 to TRBJ1-2; D may be TRBD1 (6 bases). With 3 bases removed from V and 2 bases from J, the gap between germline ends came to 13 bases. Germline CDR1 is LNHDA and CDR2 is SQIVND (reference sequence). The CDR3 loop spans 15 amino acids. CDR3 nucleotide sequence: TGTGCCAGTAGTATCAACCCCGACAGGAACTATGGCTACACCTTC. It translates to CASSINPDRNYGYTF. Supplemented by reference TRBV19 and TRBJ1-2, the full variable domain reads DGGITQSPKYLFRKEGQNVTLSCEQNLNHDAMYWYRQDPGQGLRLIYYSQIVNDFQKGDIAEGYSVSREKKESFPLTVTSAQKNPTAFYLCASSINPDRNYGYTFGSGTRLTVV.

This clonotype was detected only a few times. The chain is built from TRBV27 and TRBJ1-4; D is undetermined. Germline assignment: CDR1 MNHEY and CDR2 SMNVEV (reference sequence). Trimming stripped 3 bases from V and 7 bases from J, with 12 bases between. This CDR3 region has 14 residues. The DNA of the CDR3 is TGTGCCAGCAGTTTTCGAATATCGAGTGAAAAACTGTTTTTT. This encodes CASSFRISSEKLFF.

The genes are TRBV3-1 and TRBJ1-2, with D possibly TRBD1 on 6 matching bases. V gave up 4 bases and J gave up 2 bases, with 11 bases separating them. The germline V gene has CDR1 LGHDT and CDR2 YNNKEL (reference sequence). The CDR3 spans 14 residues. The CDR3 sequence is CASSPLGQNYGYTF. In DNA form, the CDR3 reads TGTGCCAGCAGCCCCCTCGGACAGAACTATGGCTACACCTTC.

This sequence joins TRBV7-2 and TRBJ2-5; 11 positions match TRBD2. Germline trimming cut 5 bases from V and 0 bases from J; bases unmatched to any gene: 5. Looked up from germline, CDR1 is SGHTA and CDR2 is FQGNSA. The CDR3 consists of 16 residues. The CDR3, as DNA: TGTGCCAGCAGCCCTCGACTAGCGGGGTACCAAGAGACCCAGTACTTC. Its translation: CASSPRLAGYQETQYF.

The CDR3 is CASSPTGFNYGYTF. CDR3 sequence (DNA): TGTGCCAGCAGCCCGACAGGTTTTAACTATGGCTACACCTTC. The chain carries TRBV7-8 and TRBJ1-2; D perhaps matches TRBD1 (6 bases). The germline gives CDR1 SGHVS, CDR2 FQNEAQ. V lost 5 bases and J 1 base, leaving 11 bases between the germline ends. The CDR3 is 14 residues long.

CDR3 sequence (DNA): TGTGCCAGCGTAGGAAATGCTTGGACAGCTAACTATGGCTACACCTTC. Protein sequence: CASVGNAWTANYGYTF. The V gene is TRBV6-1, the J gene TRBJ1-2; TRBD1 might be the D (6 bases). Germline loops: CDR1 MNHNS, CDR2 SASEGT. With 8 bases removed from V and 0 bases from J, the gap between germline ends came to 19 bases. The CDR3 spans 16 residues.

This clonotype has more than one count but fewer than ten. The chain joins TRBV5-1 to TRBJ1-5; the match to TRBD1 covers 7 bases. The CDR3 is 13 amino acids. J gave up 5 bases and V 2 bases, and 1 base lay outside the gene matches. Germline CDR1 is SGHRS and CDR2 is YFSETQ. The CDR3 DNA follows: TGCGCCAGCAGCTTTGACAGGGATCAGCCCCAGCATTTT. Translating gives CASSFDRDQPQHF.

This clonotype is classed as medium-sized. The rearrangement joins TRBV27 to TRBJ1-1; 8 positions agree with TRBD1. The CDR3 consists of 14 residues. CDR1 is MNHEY and CDR2 is SMNVEV in the germline V gene (reference sequence). The V gene end was trimmed by 6 bases and the J gene end by 4 bases; junction bases not matched to a gene: 7. CDR3 nucleotide sequence: TGTGCCAGCAGGGGGGACAGGAGGGGCACTGAAGCTTTCTTT. This sequence encodes CASRGDRRGTEAFF.

This clonotype has more than one count but fewer than ten. The V gene is TRBV10-2, the J gene TRBJ1-3; 8 nucleotides align to TRBD1. With 0 bases clipped from V and 2 bases from J, the junction kept 0 bases outside the gene matches. Germline V gene sequence: CDR1 WSHSY, CDR2 SAAADI. CDR3 length: 15 residues. CDR3 sequence reads: CASSESQGAGNTIYF. The CDR3 region has the DNA TGCGCCAGCAGTGAGTCACAGGGGGCTGGAAACACCATATATTTT.

The V and J genes are TRBV21-1 and TRBJ1-1; TRBD1 was called by the table and not checked on the DNA. TRBV21-1 is marked as a pseudogene. CDR3 length: 13 residues. CDR3 sequence: CASNRDRNTEAFF. The CDR3 nucleotides are TGTGCCAGCAACAGGGACAGGAACACTGAAGCTTTCTTT.

This chain links TRBV7-3 with TRBJ2-5; the D call may be TRBD1 or TRBD2 (5 bases each). Germline-derived CDR1 and CDR2 are SGHTA and FQGTGA. The CDR3 is 13 amino acids. The V end lost 5 bases, the J end lost 7 bases, and 14 bases lay between the germline ends. The CDR3 sequence is CASSTGPLGTQYF. CDR3 nucleotide sequence: TGTGCCAGCAGCACGGGACCCCTAGGGACCCAGTACTTC.

This chain connects TRBV7-2 to TRBJ2-7, with D hard to call. The CDR3 has 14 amino acids. The germline V gene encodes CDR1 SGHTA and CDR2 FQGNSA. V was trimmed by 1 base and J by 2 bases, leaving 9 bases between them. Here the CDR3 reads CASSLESGTYEQYF. The CDR3 DNA sequence: TGTGCCAGCAGCTTAGAGTCTGGTACCTACGAGCAGTACTTC.

This clonotype was detected a few times. This rearrangement joins TRBV7-9 to TRBJ1-2; D possibly corresponds to TRBD1 (6 bases). Germline assignment: CDR1 SEHNR and CDR2 FQNEAQ (reference sequence). This CDR3 has 13 residues. Trimming removed 1 base at V and 8 bases at J, with 11 bases between. The chain's CDR3 is CASSLEGGPGYTF. CDR3 nucleotide sequence: TGTGCCAGCAGCTTAGAAGGGGGGCCCGGCTACACCTTC.

This clonotype was observed once. This chain joins TRBV19 and TRBJ1-1, with no clear D. Trimming left V 3 bases short and J 4 bases short, with 15 bases between. Germline V gives CDR1 LNHDA, CDR2 SQIVND (reference sequence). This CDR3 is 15 amino acids long. CDR3 sequence: CASSIGRQVCTEAFF. CDR3 nucleotide sequence: TGTGCCAGTAGTATCGGACGGCAAGTATGCACTGAAGCTTTCTTT.

This clonotype was counted only a few times. V is TRBV27 and J is TRBJ2-5; the D gene is possibly TRBD2 (7 bases). The CDR3 totals 14 residues. V lost 6 bases, J lost 5 bases, and 16 bases lay in between. Germline V gene lookup returns CDR1 MNHEY and CDR2 SMNVEV (reference sequence). CDR3 DNA: TGTGCCAGCAGACTGGGGGGGCACTATGAGACCCAGTACTTC. Protein product: CASRLGGHYETQYF.

The chain is built from TRBV19 and TRBJ1-4, with 9 positions matching TRBD1. Germline-derived CDR1 and CDR2 are LNHDA and SQIVND (reference sequence). There are 17 residues in the CDR3. J was trimmed by 0 bases and V by 4 bases; bases with no gene match: 6. The CDR3 region is CASSTRGQGTTNEKLFF. CDR3 bases: TGTGCCAGTAGTACTAGGGGACAGGGAACAACTAATGAAAAACTGTTTTTT.

The rearrangement joins TRBV2 to TRBJ1-1; D is undetermined. V was cut by 8 bases and J by 0 bases, with 13 bases left in between. The CDR3 sequence is 14 residues long. Germline CDR1 is SNHLY and CDR2 is FYNNEI. The CDR3 nucleotides are TGTGCCAGCGAGCGGGCAGGCCTGAACACTGAAGCTTTCTTT. Translated: CASERAGLNTEAFF.

This chain joins TRBV20-1 and TRBJ2-5; TRBD2 matches at 14 bases. Per the germline V gene, CDR1 is DFQATT and CDR2 is SNEGSKA (reference sequence). This CDR3 has 16 residues. Trimming cost V 5 bases and J 5 bases; bases outside gene matches: 10. CDR3 sequence reads: CSARTSGGFLMETQYF. CDR3 DNA sequence: TGCAGTGCTCGGACTAGCGGGGGGTTCCTCATGGAGACCCAGTACTTC.

CDR3 protein: CASSRGWFAWGSEMNTEAFF. In nucleotides, the CDR3 is TGTGCCAGTAGCAGAGGATGGTTTGCGTGGGGATCTGAAATGAACACTGAAGCTTTCTTT. The rearrangement joins TRBV19 to TRBJ1-1; D is unresolved. Germline-derived CDR1 and CDR2 are LNHDA and SQIVND (reference sequence). CDR3 length: 20 amino acids. Trimming took 6 bases from V and 0 from J, leaving 29 bases between them. The whole variable domain, remainder taken from reference TRBV19 and TRBJ1-1, is DGGITQSPKYLFRKEGQNVTLSCEQNLNHDAMYWYRQDPGQGLRLIYYSQIVNDFQKGDIAEGYSVSREKKESFPLTVTSAQKNPTAFYLCASSRGWFAWGSEMNTEAFFGQGTRLTVV.

The chain combines TRBV7-9 with TRBJ2-2; 7 nucleotides align to TRBD1. The trim removed 8 bases at V and 0 bases at J, leaving 3 bases unmatched. This CDR3 is 14 amino acids long. The germline gives CDR1 SEHNR, CDR2 FQNEAQ (reference sequence). CDR3 amino acids: CASRTGPNTGELFF. CDR3 DNA sequence: TGTGCCAGCCGGACAGGCCCGAACACCGGGGAGCTGTTTTTT. The complete variable domain, with remaining parts taken from reference TRBV7-9 and TRBJ2-2, reads DTGVSQNPRHKITKRGQNVTFRCDPISEHNRLYWYRQTLGQGPEFLTYFQNEAQLEKSRLLSDRFSAERPKGSFSTLEIQRTEQGDSAMYLCASRTGPNTGELFFGEGSRLTVL.

The V call is TRBV19, the J call TRBJ2-2; 7 bases fit TRBD1. Germline assignment: CDR1 LNHDA and CDR2 SQIVND (reference sequence). The CDR3 is 14 residues long. With V trimmed by 5 bases and J by 7 bases, 7 bases remained unmatched. The CDR3 DNA sequence: TGTGCCAGTAGTGCTGACAGGGATCTCGGGGAGCTGTTTTTT. Protein sequence: CASSADRDLGELFF.

V and J are TRBV5-1 and TRBJ1-2, with TRBD1 matching 7 bases. J was trimmed by 4 bases and V by 2 bases; bases with no gene match: 5. The V gene's germline CDR1 is SGHRS and CDR2 YFSETQ. CDR3 size: 14 residues. The CDR3 region is CASSFNQGGYGYTF. The CDR3 DNA sequence: TGCGCCAGCAGCTTCAATCAGGGGGGCTATGGCTACACCTTC.